Listed here is a single T cell receptor (beta chain). The sample comes from a study of blood T cell repertoires in COVID-19. As for the study in general: COVID-19 samples from acute and convalescent phases originated in the United States, Italy and Spain.

Assay: immunoSEQ multiplex PCR; the TCRdb copy retains only in-frame clones and omits some. The sample includes more than 150,000 clones, around 85% of them seen just once. The germline gives CDR1 MNHEY, CDR2 SVGAGI. V dropped 5 bases and J dropped 2; count of bases not matched to a gene: 4. The CDR3 has 14 amino acids. The sequence came from a woman between 65 and 79 years old with acute or convalescent COVID-19. The chain links TRBV6-5 to TRBJ2-7; 9 bases match TRBD1. Sequencing used peripheral blood. As DNA, the CDR3 is TGTGCCAGCAGTCGGGACAGGGCAGCCTACGAGCAGTACTTC. Translated: CASSRDRAAYEQYF.